A selection of T cell receptor beta chains follows, all from one sample in a study of blood T cell repertoires in COVID-19. Using immunoSEQ multiplex PCR, the repertoire was profiled, and TCRdb retains in-frame clones only, with some absent. The top ten hold approximately 25% of the sample, which has tens of thousands of clones, roughly 84% seen once. Input material: peripheral blood. These receptors all come from a man aged 60 to 75 with acute or convalescent COVID-19. Both conserved end residues are part of each CDR3. The order of the fields is D gene, J gene, clone size, V gene, CDR3 DNA, CDR3 protein. The D gene is left open where the match is weak. Size is stated for part of the rows, as once, few or many counts, or as a class when the clone is expanded.

>TRBD2|TRBJ2-4|NA|TRBV6-2/TRBV6-3
TGTGCCAGCAGTTACTTGGGAGGGCGCAAAAACATTCAGTACTTC
CASSYLGGRKNIQYF
>NA|TRBJ1-1|NA|TRBV5-1
TGCGCCAGCAGCCGGGACACCAAAATGAACACTGAAGCTTTCTTT
CASSRDTKMNTEAFF
>NA|TRBJ2-7|NA|TRBV6-2/TRBV6-3
TGTGCCAGCAGTCGGCGGAACCCCTACGAGCAGTACTTC
CASSRRNPYEQYF
>NA|TRBJ1-4|NA|TRBV10-2
TGCGCCAGCAGTGTACGACTCCGGCGGTCCGGTGAAAAACTGTTTTTT
CASSVRLRRSGEKLFF
>NA|TRBJ1-1|NA|TRBV4-3
TGCGCCAGCAGCTCTTTAAACCGGGACTCCGCACGGAACACTGAAGCTTTCTTT
CASSSLNRDSARNTEAFF
>TRBD1|TRBJ1-4|NA|TRBV28
TGTGCCAGCAGTAGATACGGGACAGCAACTAATGAAAAACTGTTTTTT
CASSRYGTATNEKLFF
>NA|TRBJ1-2|NA|TRBV29-1
TGCAGCGTAGGGGTGAAGTATGGCTACACCTTC
CSVGVKYGYTF
>TRBD1|TRBJ2-1|NA|TRBV4-3
TGCGCCAGCAGCCAAGGGACAGGGCTTGACAATGAGCAGTTCTTC
CASSQGTGLDNEQFF
>TRBD2|TRBJ2-5|NA|TRBV7-7
TGTGCTAGCAGTTCGACTAGCGGGGGTCAAGAGACCCAGTACTTC
CASSSTSGGQETQYF
>NA|TRBJ1-5|NA|TRBV18
TGTGCCAGCTCACTCCACAGGGAAGGCAATCAGCCCCAGCATTTT
CASSLHREGNQPQHF
>TRBD2|TRBJ2-5|NA|TRBV29-1
TGCAGCGTTGAATGGGTAGCGGGGGGGCAAGAGACCCAGTACTTC
CSVEWVAGGQETQYF
>NA|TRBJ1-5|NA|TRBV5-4
TGTGCCAGCAGCTTGGCCGGGGTTTGGGTTTGTATGGGCAATCAGCCCCAGCATTTT
CASSLAGVWVCMGNQPQHF
>NA|TRBJ1-1|NA|TRBV27
TGTGCCAGCAGTTTAGGAGGGAGGGAGGGGTTTTGGAACACTGAAGCTTTCTTT
CASSLGGREGFWNTEAFF
>NA|TRBJ2-2|NA|TRBV3-1/TRBV3-2
TGTGCCAGCTGGGGTGGCAGGGGATCGTTCGGGGAGCTGTTTTTT
CASWGGRGSFGELFF
>TRBD1|TRBJ1-2|NA|TRBV6-6
TGTGCCAGCAGGGGACTCGGGACAGGGGACTATGGCTACACCTTC
CASRGLGTGDYGYTF
>NA|TRBJ1-4|NA|TRBV5-4
TGTGCCAGCAGCCGATCGAGGGAAAAACTGTTTTTT
CASSRSREKLFF
>NA|TRBJ2-1|NA|TRBV14
TGTGCCAGCAGCGCCCTTACCACATACAATGAGCAGTTCTTC
CASSALTTYNEQFF
>TRBD2|TRBJ2-1|once|TRBV5-1
TGCGCCAGCAGCCCCGGGACTAGCGGGGGGAGCTCCTACAATGAGCAGTTCTTC
CASSPGTSGGSSYNEQFF
>NA|TRBJ1-1|NA|TRBV7-9
TGTGCCAGCAGCTTAGATGCGGTGAACACTGAAGCTTTCTTT
CASSLDAVNTEAFF
>NA|TRBJ1-2|NA|TRBV4-3
TGCGCCAGCAGCCAAGATACCCTGGGGGGGACATACTATGGCTACACCTTC
CASSQDTLGGTYYGYTF
>NA|TRBJ1-5|once|TRBV5-1
TGCGCCAGCAGCATTGGGACTTTGAGCAATCAGCCCCAGCATTTT
CASSIGTLSNQPQHF
>NA|TRBJ1-3|NA|TRBV6-6
TGTGCCAGCAGTGGCCAGGGGAGAAACACCATATATTTT
CASSGQGRNTIYF
>NA|TRBJ1-5|NA|TRBV18
TGTGCCAGCTCCAGAGCATCGGGGAATCAGCCCCAGCATTTT
CASSRASGNQPQHF
>TRBD1|TRBJ2-2|NA|TRBV28
TGTGCCAGCAGGAGGACAGGGGCTGGGGGCGGGGAGCTGTTTTTT
CASRRTGAGGGELFF
>TRBD1|TRBJ1-5|NA|TRBV24-1
TGTGCCACCAGTAGGGACAGTAGCAATCAGCCCCAGCATTTT
CATSRDSSNQPQHF
>NA|TRBJ2-5|NA|TRBV14
TGTGCCAGCAGCACCATGACACTCCCAGAGACCCAGTACTTC
CASSTMTLPETQYF
>TRBD1|TRBJ1-5|NA|TRBV4-3
TGCGCCAGCAGCCAGGGGACAGGGGGCAATCAGCCCCAGCATTTT
CASSQGTGGNQPQHF
>NA|TRBJ2-3|NA|TRBV19
TGTGCCAGTAGTATAGGGGCGGGATCTAGCACAGATACGCAGTATTTT
CASSIGAGSSTDTQYF
>TRBD2|TRBJ2-1|NA|TRBV11-2
TGTGCCAGCAGTAGACTAGCGGGACGCTACAATGAGCAGTTCTTC
CASSRLAGRYNEQFF
>NA|TRBJ2-3|NA|TRBV6-2/TRBV6-3
TGTGCCAGCAGTCTCACAGATACGCAGTATTTT
CASSLTDTQYF
>NA|TRBJ1-3|NA|TRBV2
TGTGCCAGCAGTGAAGAGGGGACTGTCTCTGGAAACACCATATATTTT
CASSEEGTVSGNTIYF
>NA|TRBJ1-1|NA|TRBV19
TGTGCCAGTAGTATACGTCTGAACACTGAAGCTTTCTTT
CASSIRLNTEAFF
>NA|TRBJ2-1|NA|TRBV19
TGTGCCAGTAGTCCTACGACTAGATACAATGAGCAGTTCTTC
CASSPTTRYNEQFF
>NA|TRBJ1-1|NA|TRBV5-8
TGTGCCAGCAGCTTGGCCGGGTCAGGGCACACTGAAGCTTTCTTT
CASSLAGSGHTEAFF
>NA|TRBJ2-1|NA|TRBV3-1/TRBV3-2
TGTGCCAGCAGCCTCCGGGACATAGCTTCATACAATGAGCAGTTCTTC
CASSLRDIASYNEQFF
>NA|TRBJ2-3|NA|TRBV6-2/TRBV6-3
TGTGCCAGCAGTTACTCGACTTCGAGGCGAGATACGCAGTATTTT
CASSYSTSRRDTQYF
>TRBD2|TRBJ2-3|NA|TRBV11-2
TGTGCCAGCAGCCTTAGGGCTAGCGGGGGGATCAGCACAGATACGCAGTATTTT
CASSLRASGGISTDTQYF
>TRBD2|TRBJ2-5|NA|TRBV18
TGTGCCAGCTCACCATACCGGGCAGGGAGGGCCAACCAAGAGACCCAGTACTTC
CASSPYRAGRANQETQYF
>TRBD1|TRBJ2-2|NA|TRBV2
TGTGCCAGCAGGGATGCAGGGGGCACCGGGGAGCTGTTTTTT
CASRDAGGTGELFF
>TRBD2|TRBJ2-5|NA|TRBV29-1
TGCAGCGTTGAAGCGGGAGGCGGAGGAGAGACCCAGTACTTC
CSVEAGGGGETQYF
>TRBD1|TRBJ2-6|NA|TRBV27
TGTGCCAGTTCAGCGGGACAGGGGGACTCTGGGGCCAACGTCCTGACTTTC
CASSAGQGDSGANVLTF
>NA|TRBJ2-4|NA|TRBV11-2
TGTGCCAGCAGGGGCCTGTGGGTAGCCAAAAACATTCAGTACTTC
CASRGLWVAKNIQYF
>TRBD1|TRBJ2-6|NA|TRBV7-3
TGTGCCAGCAGCTTAGCCTCGGGACAGGGGACTGGGGCCAACGTCCTGACTTTC
CASSLASGQGTGANVLTF
>NA|TRBJ1-3|NA|TRBV5-5
TGTGCCAGCAGCTTGCAGGGGCATGGAAACACCATATATTTT
CASSLQGHGNTIYF
>NA|TRBJ2-5|NA|TRBV15
TGTGCCACCGGTAGGGGGCAAGAGACCCAGTACTTC
CATGRGQETQYF